The following is a T cell receptor (beta chain) sequence with its context. Germline V gene lookup returns CDR1 SNHLY and CDR2 FYNNEI. CDR3 length: 17 residues. V lost 0 bases and J lost 2, with 15 bases in between. This record belongs to a study of T cell changes during pregnancy in multiple sclerosis. Some clones are missing from TCRdb's copy, which holds only in-frame ones; the method was immunoSEQ multiplex PCR. The sample has approximately 46,000 clones; about 90% are singletons. Source: CD4+ T cells from peripheral blood mononuclear cells, taken after pregnancy. The source of this sequence is a female donor with multiple sclerosis, enrolled in a pregnancy study. This chain joins TRBV2 and TRBJ2-3; a possible D gene is TRBD2 (6 bases). Here the CDR3 reads CASSEADYPRITDTQYF. The CDR3 DNA reads as TGTGCCAGCAGTGAAGCGGACTACCCCCGAATCACAGATACGCAGTATTTT.